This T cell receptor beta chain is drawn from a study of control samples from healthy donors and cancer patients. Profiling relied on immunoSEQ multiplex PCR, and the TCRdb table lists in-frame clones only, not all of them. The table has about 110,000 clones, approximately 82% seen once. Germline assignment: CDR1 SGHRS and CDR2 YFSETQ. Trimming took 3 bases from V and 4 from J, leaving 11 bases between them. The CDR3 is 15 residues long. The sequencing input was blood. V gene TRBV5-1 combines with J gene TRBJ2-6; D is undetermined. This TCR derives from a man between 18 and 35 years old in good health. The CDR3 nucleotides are TGCGCCAGCAGCTACGGGTCAGGAGGGGCCAACGTCCTGACTTTC. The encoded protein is CASSYGSGGANVLTF.